The 24 T cell receptor beta chains in this list originate from one sample, sequenced in a study of blood T cells in healthy people across ages. PCR was performed a second time for roughly 6 to 12 cycles using a sample-barcoded 5' primer and a J-beta primer mix. From the 5' RACE reads, TCRdb called clonotypes with MiXCR, one entry per CDR3 protein. The sample includes over 500,000 distinct CDR3 sequences, under 65% of them seen just once. Sequenced sample: blood. These receptors all come from a woman aged 80 or over in good health.

This clonotype was detected only a few times. The DNA for the CDR3 is TGCAGTGCTAGTCCCGGACCCCAAAGGCTCAAGGAAGCTTTCTTT. Protein product: CSASPGPQRLKEAFF. The chain uses TRBV20-1 and TRBJ1-1; unclear D gene. Germline V gene data show CDR1 as DFQATT and CDR2 as SNEGSKA (reference sequence). V was clipped by 3 bases and J by 8 bases, with 22 bases between them. The CDR3 has 15 residues.

The V gene is TRBV27, the J gene TRBJ1-2, with D uncertain. Germline assignment: CDR1 MNHEY and CDR2 SMNVEV (reference sequence). Trimming stripped 6 bases from V and 6 bases from J, with 14 bases between. CDR3 length equals 13 residues. CDR3 coding DNA: TGTGCCAGCAGACGGACGTCTGTGGATGGCTACACCTTC. The encoded protein is CASRRTSVDGYTF.

This clonotype was observed many times. The chain combines TRBV28 with TRBJ2-1, with TRBD1 as a possible D gene (6 bases). Germline V CDR1 and CDR2: MDHEN, SYDVKM. The V end was cut by 4 bases, the J end by 6 bases, with 13 bases between. CDR3 size: 14 residues. The CDR3 DNA is TGTGCCAGCAGTTCCCCACAGGGCACCAATGAGCAGTTCTTC. Protein: CASSSPQGTNEQFF.

The table lists this clonotype with a few counts. This rearrangement joins TRBV9 to TRBJ2-5; possibly TRBD1 for D (6 bases). With 0 bases removed from V and 11 bases from J, the gap between germline ends came to 23 bases. Germline V gives CDR1 SGDLS, CDR2 YYNGEE. This CDR3 spans 16 amino acids. CDR3: CASSVGGQNTYNEQYF. In DNA, the CDR3 is TGTGCCAGCAGCGTAGGAGGACAGAACACCTACAATGAGCAGTACTTC.

The chain couples TRBV27 to TRBJ1-2; perhaps TRBD1 as D (5 bases). Germline V lookup: CDR1 MNHEY, CDR2 SMNVEV (reference sequence). Trimming left V 6 bases short and J 4 bases short, with 18 bases between. The CDR3 length is 15 residues. The CDR3 reads CASRQTEETAYGYTF. The CDR3 nucleotides read TGTGCCAGCAGGCAGACAGAGGAGACAGCCTATGGCTACACCTTC.

The chain uses TRBV25-1 and TRBJ2-6; D unclear. The germline V gene encodes CDR1 MGHDK and CDR2 SYGVNS. CDR3 length equals 14 residues. Trimming removed 5 bases at V and 3 bases at J, with 8 bases between. For the CDR3, the DNA is TGTGCCAGCAGTCCGGCAGGTGGGGCCAACGTCCTGACTTTC. As protein: CASSPAGGANVLTF.

In regard to this clonotype: A much larger clone lies a single base off, so this may be a read error. The chain employs TRBV5-5 and TRBJ2-5; 7 positions agree with TRBD2. Germline CDR1 SGHKS, CDR2 YYEKEE (reference sequence). J lost 11 bases, V lost 6 bases, and 22 bases had no gene match. The CDR3 extends over 16 amino acids. The CDR3 nucleotides are TGTGCCAGCATTGATCTAGTAGTGGGCAGGGACTATGAGCAGTACTTC. This sequence encodes CASIDLVVGRDYEQYF. Complete variable domain (other parts from reference TRBV5-5 and TRBJ2-5): DAGVTQSPTHLIKTRGQQVTLRCSPISGHKSVSWYQQVLGQGPQFIFQYYEKEERGRGNFPDRFSARQFPNYSSELNVNALLLGDSALYLCASIDLVVGRDYEQYFGPGTRLLVL.

As regards this clonotype: A read error may produce the germline difference seen at one junction end. CDR3 in DNA: TGTCCCAGCAGCCGCCGGACCAGTGGTAGTAATACGCAGTATTTT. Amino acids: CPSSRRTSGSNTQYF. This chain joins TRBV7-9 and TRBJ2-3; D is uncertain. CDR3 length equals 15 residues. Germline lookup yields CDR1 SEHNR and CDR2 FQNEAQ (reference sequence).

About this clonotype: One base away lies a much larger clone, so this may be a sequencing read error. This chain links TRBV6-1 with TRBJ1-2; no reliable D call. Trimming took off 4 bases at V and 4 bases at J, with 13 bases between the two ends. The V gene's germline CDR1 is MNHNS and CDR2 SASEGT. The CDR3 contains 14 residues. CDR3 loop: CASSAADLGYGYTF. The DNA of the CDR3 is TGTGCCAGCAGTGCTGCGGACCTTGGCTATGGCTACACCTTC.

V gene TRBV6-6 combines with J gene TRBJ1-5; no definite D call. Trimming removed 0 bases from V and 3 bases from J, with 12 bases in between. The CDR3 loop spans 16 amino acids. Germline V CDR1 and CDR2: MNHNY, SVGAGI (reference sequence). CDR3 coding DNA: TGTGCCAGCAGTTACTCGACGCGCGCAGTCAATCAGCCCCAGCATTTT. Residues: CASSYSTRAVNQPQHF.

The V and J genes are TRBV7-2 and TRBJ2-7; D tentatively reads TRBD1 or TRBD2 (5 bases each). The J call may be incorrect, as the DNA end agrees better with TRBJ2-5. The CDR3 sequence is 15 residues long. Germline V lookup: CDR1 SGHTA, CDR2 FQGNSA. CDR3 amino acids: CASSRTGTATGTQYF. For the CDR3, the DNA is TGTGCCAGCAGCCGGACGGGGACGGCTACGGGGACCCAGTACTTC.

V usage is TRBV4-2 and J usage is TRBJ1-4; D is perhaps TRBD1 (5 bases). V was pared by 0 bases and J by 6 bases, with 11 bases between. This CDR3 spans 15 amino acids. Germline V gene data show CDR1 as LGHNA and CDR2 as YNFKEQ. This CDR3 reads CASSQEGRTYEKLFF. The CDR3 DNA reads as TGTGCCAGCAGCCAAGAGGGACGGACCTATGAAAAACTGTTTTTT.

This clonotype has only a few counts. This rearrangement joins TRBV29-1 to TRBJ2-3; D possibly matches TRBD1 or TRBD2 (5 bases each). This CDR3 region has 13 residues. CDR1 and CDR2 (germline): SQVTM, ANQGSEA. Trimming took off 4 bases at V and 4 bases at J, with 12 bases between the two ends. The CDR3 region is CSVGGAGSDTQYF. In DNA, the CDR3 is TGCAGCGTTGGGGGCGCGGGCTCAGATACGCAGTATTTT.

V gene TRBV5-1 combines with J gene TRBJ2-2; TRBD1 is a possible D gene (6 bases). CDR1 and CDR2 (germline): SGHRS, YFSETQ. V lost 4 bases and J 4 bases, leaving 14 bases between the germline ends. This CDR3 has 15 amino acids. CDR3 loop: CASSEQGLSTGELFF. CDR3 coding DNA: TGCGCCAGCAGCGAGCAGGGGCTGAGCACCGGGGAGCTGTTTTTT.

The gene calls are TRBV9 and TRBJ1-2; TRBD1 might be the D (5 bases). Trimming took off 3 bases at V and 3 bases at J, with 21 bases between the two ends. Germline CDR1 and CDR2: SGDLS and YYNGEE. The CDR3 runs 17 residues. CDR3 amino acids: CASSGTLPGLTHYGYTF. In DNA form, the CDR3 reads TGTGCCAGCAGCGGCACCCTCCCGGGACTGACTCACTATGGCTACACCTTC.

The rearrangement uses TRBV27 and TRBJ2-5, with 7 bases lining up with TRBD1. The CDR3 length is 16 residues. V shed 9 bases and J 1 base; nucleotides not matched to a gene: 14. Germline values: CDR1 MNHEY, CDR2 SMNVEV (reference sequence). Here the CDR3 reads CASGRGLGQVQETQYF. CDR3 in DNA: TGTGCCAGTGGTAGGGGCCTAGGACAGGTCCAAGAGACCCAGTACTTC.

The rearrangement joins TRBV30 to TRBJ2-2; 7 bases line up with TRBD1. The V and J ends lost 4 bases and 6 bases, in that order; junction bases with no gene match: 2. CDR3 length equals 12 residues. CDR1 and CDR2 (germline): GTSNPN, SVGIG (reference sequence). DNA of the CDR3: TGTGCCTGGAAGGGGGCCCCCGGGGAGCTGTTTTTT. Translating it yields CAWKGAPGELFF.

This chain uses TRBV14 with TRBJ2-2, with TRBD2 as a possible D gene (5 bases). Deletions cut 7 bases from V and 4 bases from J, with 13 bases between. Germline loops: CDR1 SGHDN, CDR2 FVKESK. The CDR3 covers 14 residues. The CDR3 protein is CASKEGSGTGELFF. CDR3 sequence (DNA): TGTGCCAGCAAAGAGGGCTCGGGCACCGGGGAGCTGTTTTTT.

The chain uses TRBV7-2 and TRBJ2-5; D remains unclear. The CDR3 loop spans 15 amino acids. Germline V gene sequence: CDR1 SGHTA, CDR2 FQGNSA. Trimming shortened V by 0 bases and J by 3 bases, and 11 bases separated the two germline ends. Here the CDR3 reads CASSLAGRREETQYF. The CDR3 region has the DNA TGTGCCAGCAGCTTAGCCGGACGTAGGGAAGAGACCCAGTACTTC.

With regard to this clonotype: This sequence may be a read error, since a much larger clone differs from it by one base. This chain connects TRBV24-1 to TRBJ2-3; possible D gene TRBD2, 7 bases. V was pared by 2 bases and J by 8 bases, with 22 bases between. In germline, CDR1 is KGHDR, CDR2 SFDVKD. The CDR3 spans 17 residues. DNA of the CDR3: TGTGCCACCAGTGATTCCCGACTAGGGGGGGTGGACGGTACGCAGTATTTT. Its protein product is CATSDSRLGGVDGTQYF.

This clonotype was detected a few times. DNA for the CDR3: TGCGCCAGCAGCCACCCCTACGGAGCGGGTGAGCAGTTCTTC. Its protein product is CASSHPYGAGEQFF. The rearrangement joins TRBV4-1 to TRBJ2-1; TRBD2 is a possible D gene (6 bases). Trimming shortened V by 3 bases and J by 9 bases, and 15 bases separated the two germline ends. The CDR3 has 14 residues. Germline CDR1 and CDR2: MGHRA and YSYEKL.

The chain couples TRBV29-1 to TRBJ2-3; perhaps TRBD2 as D (6 bases). Germline lookup yields CDR1 SQVTM and CDR2 ANQGSEA. V was trimmed by 5 bases and J by 4 bases, leaving 13 bases between them. The CDR3 runs to 13 residues. The CDR3 DNA follows: TGCAGCGTTCTCCGGGAGTGGTCAGATACGCAGTATTTT. Amino acids: CSVLREWSDTQYF.

The gene calls are TRBV6-5 and TRBJ2-1; 7 positions match TRBD1. Trimming at V came to 5 bases and at J to 11 bases, leaving 6 bases not matched to a gene. The CDR3 consists of 12 residues. Germline assignment: CDR1 MNHEY and CDR2 SVGAGI. The CDR3 DNA is TGTGCCAGCAGTCCCGGCAGGGGGAAGCAGTTCTTC. This translates into CASSPGRGKQFF.

This clonotype was seen only a few times. The chain carries TRBV12-3 or TRBV12-4 and TRBJ2-2, with TRBD1 identical over 10 bases. Trimming took 6 bases from V and 4 from J; bases not matched to a gene: 2. This CDR3 contains 14 residues. CDR3 loop: CASRGTGVTGELFF. The CDR3 DNA sequence: TGTGCCAGCAGGGGGACAGGGGTCACCGGGGAGCTGTTTTTT.